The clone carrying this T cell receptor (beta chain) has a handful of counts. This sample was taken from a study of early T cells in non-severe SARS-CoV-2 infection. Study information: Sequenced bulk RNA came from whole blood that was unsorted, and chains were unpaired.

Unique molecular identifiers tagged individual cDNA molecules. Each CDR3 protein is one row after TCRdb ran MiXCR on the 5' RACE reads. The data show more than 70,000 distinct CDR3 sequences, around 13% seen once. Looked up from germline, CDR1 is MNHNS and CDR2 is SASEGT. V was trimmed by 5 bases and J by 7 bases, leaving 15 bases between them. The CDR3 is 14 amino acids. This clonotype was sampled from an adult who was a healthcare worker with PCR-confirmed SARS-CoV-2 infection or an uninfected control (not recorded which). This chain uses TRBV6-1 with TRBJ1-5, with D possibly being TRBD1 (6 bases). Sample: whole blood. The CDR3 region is CASSPTGLDQPQHF. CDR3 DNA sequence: TGTGCCAGCAGTCCCACAGGGCTCGACCAGCCCCAGCATTTT.